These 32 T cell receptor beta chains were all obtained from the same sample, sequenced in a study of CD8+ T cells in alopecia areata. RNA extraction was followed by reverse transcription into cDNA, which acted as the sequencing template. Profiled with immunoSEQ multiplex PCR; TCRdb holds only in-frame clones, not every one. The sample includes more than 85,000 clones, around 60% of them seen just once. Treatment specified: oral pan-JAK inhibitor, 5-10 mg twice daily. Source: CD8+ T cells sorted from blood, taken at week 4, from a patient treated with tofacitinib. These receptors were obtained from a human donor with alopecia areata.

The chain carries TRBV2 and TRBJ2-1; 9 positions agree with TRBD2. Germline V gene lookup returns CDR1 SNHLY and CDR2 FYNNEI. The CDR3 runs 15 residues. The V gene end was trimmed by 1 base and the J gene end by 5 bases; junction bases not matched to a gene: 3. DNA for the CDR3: TGTGCCAGCAGTGAAGTGGGACTAGCCCACAATGAGCAGTTCTTC. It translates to CASSEVGLAHNEQFF.

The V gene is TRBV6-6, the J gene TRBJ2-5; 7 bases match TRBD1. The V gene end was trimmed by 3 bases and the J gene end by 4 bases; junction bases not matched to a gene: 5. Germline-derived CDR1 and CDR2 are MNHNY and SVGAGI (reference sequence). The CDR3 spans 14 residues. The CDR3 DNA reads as TGTGCCAGCAGTTATACAGGGGCGGGAGAGACCCAGTACTTC. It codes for CASSYTGAGETQYF.

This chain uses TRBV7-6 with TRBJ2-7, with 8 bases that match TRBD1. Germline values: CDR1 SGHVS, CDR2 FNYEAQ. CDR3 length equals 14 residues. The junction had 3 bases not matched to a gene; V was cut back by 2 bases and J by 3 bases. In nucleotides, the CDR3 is TGTGCCAGCAGCTTACAGGGGGCTGACTACGAGCAGTACTTC. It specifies CASSLQGADYEQYF.

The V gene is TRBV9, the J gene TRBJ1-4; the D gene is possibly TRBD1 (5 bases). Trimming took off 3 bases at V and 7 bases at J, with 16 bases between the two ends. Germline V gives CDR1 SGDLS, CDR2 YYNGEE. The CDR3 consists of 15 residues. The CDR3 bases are TGTGCCAGCAGCGGTTCACAGGCCTTTGGTGAAAAACTGTTTTTT. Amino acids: CASSGSQAFGEKLFF.

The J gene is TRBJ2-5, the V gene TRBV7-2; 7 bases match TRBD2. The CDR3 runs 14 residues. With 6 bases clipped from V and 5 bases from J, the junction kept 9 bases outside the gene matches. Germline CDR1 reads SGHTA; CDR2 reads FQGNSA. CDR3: CASRGGVGNETQYF. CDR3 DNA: TGTGCCAGCAGGGGAGGGGTAGGAAACGAGACCCAGTACTTC. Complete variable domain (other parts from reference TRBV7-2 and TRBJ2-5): GAGVSQSPSNKVTEKGKDVELRCDPISGHTALYWYRQSLGQGLEFLIYFQGNSAPDKSGLPSDRFSAERTGGSVSTLTIQRTQQEDSAVYLCASRGGVGNETQYFGPGTRLLVL.

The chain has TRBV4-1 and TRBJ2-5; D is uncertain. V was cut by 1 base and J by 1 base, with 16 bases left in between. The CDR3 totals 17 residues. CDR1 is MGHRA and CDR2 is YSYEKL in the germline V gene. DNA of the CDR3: TGCGCCAGCAGCCAAGGAAATTCCGGACGGACCCAAGAGACCCAGTACTTC. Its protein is CASSQGNSGRTQETQYF.

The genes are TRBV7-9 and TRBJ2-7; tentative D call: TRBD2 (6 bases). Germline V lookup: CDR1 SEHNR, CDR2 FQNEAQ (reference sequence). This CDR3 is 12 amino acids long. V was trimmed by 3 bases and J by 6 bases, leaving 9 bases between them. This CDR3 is CASSFGGTEQYF. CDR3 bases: TGTGCCAGCAGCTTTGGGGGGACCGAGCAGTACTTC.

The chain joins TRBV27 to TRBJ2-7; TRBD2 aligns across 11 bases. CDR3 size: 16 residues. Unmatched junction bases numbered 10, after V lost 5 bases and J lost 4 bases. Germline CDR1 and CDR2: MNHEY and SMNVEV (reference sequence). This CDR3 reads CASSPPSLAGVYEQYF. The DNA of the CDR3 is TGTGCCAGCAGTCCACCGTCACTAGCGGGAGTGTACGAGCAGTACTTC.

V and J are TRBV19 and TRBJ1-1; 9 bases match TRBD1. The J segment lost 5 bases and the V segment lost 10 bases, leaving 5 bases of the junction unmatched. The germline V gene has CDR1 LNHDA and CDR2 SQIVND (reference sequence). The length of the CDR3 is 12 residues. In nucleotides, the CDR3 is TGTGCCAATACAGGGGGCAGGACTGAAGCTTTCTTT. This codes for CANTGGRTEAFF. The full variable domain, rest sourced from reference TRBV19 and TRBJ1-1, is DGGITQSPKYLFRKEGQNVTLSCEQNLNHDAMYWYRQDPGQGLRLIYYSQIVNDFQKGDIAEGYSVSREKKESFPLTVTSAQKNPTAFYLCANTGGRTEAFFGQGTRLTVV.

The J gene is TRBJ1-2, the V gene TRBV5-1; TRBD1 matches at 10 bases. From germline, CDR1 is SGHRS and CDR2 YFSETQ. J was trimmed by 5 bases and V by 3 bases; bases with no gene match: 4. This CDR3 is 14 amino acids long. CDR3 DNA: TGCGCCAGCAGCTACCAGGGACAGGGGTATGGCTACACCTTC. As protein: CASSYQGQGYGYTF.

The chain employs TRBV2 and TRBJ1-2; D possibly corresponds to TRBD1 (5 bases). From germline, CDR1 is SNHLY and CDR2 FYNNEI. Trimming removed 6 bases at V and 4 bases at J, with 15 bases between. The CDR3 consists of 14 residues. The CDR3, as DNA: TGTGCCAGCAGGAACTCGGGGACTGCCTATGGCTACACCTTC. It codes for CASRNSGTAYGYTF.

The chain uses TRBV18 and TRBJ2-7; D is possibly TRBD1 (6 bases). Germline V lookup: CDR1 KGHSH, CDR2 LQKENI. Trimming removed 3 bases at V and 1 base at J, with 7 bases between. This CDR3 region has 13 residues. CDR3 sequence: CASSPGQSYEQYF. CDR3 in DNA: TGTGCCAGCTCACCCGGACAGTCCTACGAGCAGTACTTC.

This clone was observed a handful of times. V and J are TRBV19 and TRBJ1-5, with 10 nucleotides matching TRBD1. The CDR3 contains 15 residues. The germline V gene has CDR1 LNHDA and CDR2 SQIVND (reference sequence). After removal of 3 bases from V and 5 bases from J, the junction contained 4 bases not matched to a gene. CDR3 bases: TGTGCCAGTAGTATTTCCGGGACAGGGGATCAGCCCCAGCATTTT. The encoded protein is CASSISGTGDQPQHF. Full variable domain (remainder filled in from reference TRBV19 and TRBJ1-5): DGGITQSPKYLFRKEGQNVTLSCEQNLNHDAMYWYRQDPGQGLRLIYYSQIVNDFQKGDIAEGYSVSREKKESFPLTVTSAQKNPTAFYLCASSISGTGDQPQHFGDGTRLSIL.

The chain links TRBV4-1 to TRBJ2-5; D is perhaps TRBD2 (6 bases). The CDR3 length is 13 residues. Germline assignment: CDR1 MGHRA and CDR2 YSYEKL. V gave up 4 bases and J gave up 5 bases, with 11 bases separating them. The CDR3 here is CASSPTGVETQYF. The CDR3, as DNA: TGCGCCAGCAGCCCGACGGGGGTGGAGACCCAGTACTTC.

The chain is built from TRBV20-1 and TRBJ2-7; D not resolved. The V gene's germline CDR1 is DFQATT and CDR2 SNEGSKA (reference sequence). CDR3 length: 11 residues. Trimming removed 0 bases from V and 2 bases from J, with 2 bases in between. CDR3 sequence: CSARETYEQYF. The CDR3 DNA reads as TGCAGTGCTAGAGAAACCTACGAGCAGTACTTC.

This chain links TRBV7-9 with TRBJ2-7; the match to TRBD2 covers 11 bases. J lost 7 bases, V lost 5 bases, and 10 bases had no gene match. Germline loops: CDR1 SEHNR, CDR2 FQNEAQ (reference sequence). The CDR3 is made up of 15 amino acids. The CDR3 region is CASSLSGRAESEQYF. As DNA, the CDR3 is TGTGCCAGCAGCCTTAGCGGGAGGGCCGAGAGTGAGCAGTACTTC.

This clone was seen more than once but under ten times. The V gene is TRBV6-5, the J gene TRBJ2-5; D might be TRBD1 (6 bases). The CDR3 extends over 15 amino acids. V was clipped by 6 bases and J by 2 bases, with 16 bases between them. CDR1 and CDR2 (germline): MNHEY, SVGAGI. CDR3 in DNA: TGTGCCAGCAGCCTCTCAGGGGATGAGCAAGAGACCCAGTACTTC. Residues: CASSLSGDEQETQYF.

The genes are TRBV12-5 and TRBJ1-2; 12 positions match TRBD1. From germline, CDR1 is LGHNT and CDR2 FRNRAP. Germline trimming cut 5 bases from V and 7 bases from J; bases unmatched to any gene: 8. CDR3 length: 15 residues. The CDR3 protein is CASGAGTGGAGGYTF. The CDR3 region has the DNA TGTGCTAGTGGTGCCGGGACAGGGGGCGCCGGTGGCTACACCTTC. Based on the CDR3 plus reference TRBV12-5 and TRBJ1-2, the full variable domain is DARVTQTPRHKVTEMGQEVTMRCQPILGHNTVFWYRQTMMQGLELLAYFRNRAPLDDSGMPKDRFSAEMPDATLATLKIQPSEPRDSAVYFCASGAGTGGAGGYTFGSGTRLTVV.

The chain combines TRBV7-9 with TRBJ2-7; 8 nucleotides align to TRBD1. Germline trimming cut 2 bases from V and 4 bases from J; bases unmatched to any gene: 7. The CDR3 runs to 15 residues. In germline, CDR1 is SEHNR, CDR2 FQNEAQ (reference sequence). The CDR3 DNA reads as TGTGCCAGCAGCTTACCGACAGGGGACCTTTACGAGCAGTACTTC. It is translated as CASSLPTGDLYEQYF.

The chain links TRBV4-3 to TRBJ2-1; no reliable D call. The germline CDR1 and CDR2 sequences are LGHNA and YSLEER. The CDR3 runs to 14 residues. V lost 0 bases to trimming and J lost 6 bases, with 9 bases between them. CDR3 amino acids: CASSQEGVLNEQFF. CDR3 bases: TGCGCCAGCAGCCAAGAAGGCGTCCTCAATGAGCAGTTCTTC.

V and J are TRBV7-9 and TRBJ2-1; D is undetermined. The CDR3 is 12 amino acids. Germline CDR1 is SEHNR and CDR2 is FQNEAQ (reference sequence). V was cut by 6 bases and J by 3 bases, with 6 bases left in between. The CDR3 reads CASRTDYNEQFF. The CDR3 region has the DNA TGTGCCAGCAGGACGGACTACAATGAGCAGTTCTTC.

The CDR3: CSVEDPGTLYGYTF. CDR3 bases: TGCAGCGTTGAAGACCCCGGGACTCTCTATGGCTACACCTTC. The chain joins TRBV29-1 to TRBJ1-2, with D tentatively TRBD1 (5 bases). Germline lookup yields CDR1 SQVTM and CDR2 ANQGSEA. V dropped 0 bases and J dropped 4 bases, with 12 bases sitting between them. The length of the CDR3 is 14 residues.

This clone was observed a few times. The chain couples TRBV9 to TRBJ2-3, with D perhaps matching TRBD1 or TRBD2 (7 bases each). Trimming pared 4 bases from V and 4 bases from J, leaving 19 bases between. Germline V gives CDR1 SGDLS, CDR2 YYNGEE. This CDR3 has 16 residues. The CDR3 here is CASSPGGAGSADTQYF. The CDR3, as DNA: TGTGCCAGCAGCCCAGGGGGGGCCGGTTCCGCAGATACGCAGTATTTT.

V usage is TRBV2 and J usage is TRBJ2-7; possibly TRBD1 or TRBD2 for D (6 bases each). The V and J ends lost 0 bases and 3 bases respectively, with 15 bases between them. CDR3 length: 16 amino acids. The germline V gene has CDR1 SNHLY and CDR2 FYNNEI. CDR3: CASSEAEGDWSYEQYF. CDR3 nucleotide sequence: TGTGCCAGCAGTGAAGCGGAGGGGGACTGGAGCTACGAGCAGTACTTC.

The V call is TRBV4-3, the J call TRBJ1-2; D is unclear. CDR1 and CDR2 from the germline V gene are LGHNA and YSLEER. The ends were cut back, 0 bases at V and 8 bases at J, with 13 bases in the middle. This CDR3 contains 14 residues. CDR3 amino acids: CASSQDWTPGGYTF. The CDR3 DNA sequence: TGCGCCAGCAGCCAAGATTGGACCCCGGGAGGCTACACCTTC.

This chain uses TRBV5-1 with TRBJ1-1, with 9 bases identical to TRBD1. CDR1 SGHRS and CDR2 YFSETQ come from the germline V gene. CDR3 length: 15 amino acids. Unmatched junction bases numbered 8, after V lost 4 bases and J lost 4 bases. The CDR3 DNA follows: TGCGCCAGCAGCCTGGGGACAGGGTATTCCACTGAAGCTTTCTTT. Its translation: CASSLGTGYSTEAFF.

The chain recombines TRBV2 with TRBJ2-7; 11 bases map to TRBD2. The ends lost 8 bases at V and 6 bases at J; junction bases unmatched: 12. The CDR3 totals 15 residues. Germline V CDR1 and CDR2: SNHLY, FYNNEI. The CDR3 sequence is CASGDFRSGGAEQYF. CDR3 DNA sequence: TGTGCCAGCGGGGACTTCCGTAGCGGGGGGGCCGAGCAGTACTTC.

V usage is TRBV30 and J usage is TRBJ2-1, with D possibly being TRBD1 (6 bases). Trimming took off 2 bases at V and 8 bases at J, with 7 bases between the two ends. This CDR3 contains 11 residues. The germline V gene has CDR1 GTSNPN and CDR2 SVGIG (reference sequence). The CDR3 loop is CAWSQGHEQFF. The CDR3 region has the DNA TGTGCCTGGAGTCAGGGGCATGAGCAGTTCTTC.

The CDR3 region has the DNA TGTGCCAGCAGCGAGACTAGCGGGGGTCGCAATGAGCAGTTCTTC. Translation: CASSETSGGRNEQFF. V and J are TRBV7-2 and TRBJ2-1, with 12 bases lining up with TRBD2. CDR1 SGHTA and CDR2 FQGNSA come from the germline V gene. The junction had 5 bases not matched to a gene; V was cut back by 5 bases and J by 6 bases. CDR3 length: 15 residues.

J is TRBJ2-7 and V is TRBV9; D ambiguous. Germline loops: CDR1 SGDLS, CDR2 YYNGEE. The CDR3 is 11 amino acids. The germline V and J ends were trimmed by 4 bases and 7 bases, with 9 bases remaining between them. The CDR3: CASSQGHEQYF. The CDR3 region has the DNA TGTGCCAGCAGCCAAGGCCATGAGCAGTACTTC.

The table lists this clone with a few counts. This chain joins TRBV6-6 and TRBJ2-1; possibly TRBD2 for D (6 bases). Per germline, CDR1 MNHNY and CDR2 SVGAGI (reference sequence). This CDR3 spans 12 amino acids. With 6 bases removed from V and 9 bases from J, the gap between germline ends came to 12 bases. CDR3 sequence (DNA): TGTGCCAGCAGCCCTCTGGGAGGTGAGCAGTTCTTC. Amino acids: CASSPLGGEQFF.

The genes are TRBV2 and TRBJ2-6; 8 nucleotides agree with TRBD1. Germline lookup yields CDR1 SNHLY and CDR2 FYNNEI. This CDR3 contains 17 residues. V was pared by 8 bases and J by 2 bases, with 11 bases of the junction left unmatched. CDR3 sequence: CASSNRQGSTGANVLTF. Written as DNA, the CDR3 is TGTGCCAGCTCAAACCGACAGGGGTCTACTGGGGCCAACGTCCTGACTTTC.